The rows below give T cell receptor beta chains drawn from one sample of a study of T-cell reconstitution after alpha-beta-depleted transplantation in children. One entry per CDR3 protein, called by TCRdb with MiXCR from the PCR reads. The sample has just under 250,000 distinct CDR3 sequences; about 25% are singletons. The input for sequencing was PBMCs, taken before TCRalphabeta/CD19-depleted stem cell transplant. Receptors were obtained from a girl aged 2 to 9 with Fanconi anemia, due to receive a stem cell transplant. Each CDR3 is given with its conserved first and last residue. The D gene is left open where the match is weak. Size values are once, few and many counts, or a class for expanded clones, and some rows have none.

j_gene | d_gene | abundance | v_gene | CDR3aa | CDR3nt
TRBJ2-5 | TRBD2 | many | TRBV7-2 | CASSPPGTSGMKTQYF | TGTGCCAGCAGCCCTCCCGGGACTAGCGGGATGAAGACCCAGTACTTC
TRBJ2-5 | . | many | TRBV5-5 | CASSPLIRRGVEETQYF | TGTGCCAGCAGTCCCCTTATTAGAAGGGGGGTGGAAGAGACCCAGTACTTC
TRBJ2-1 | TRBD2 | . | TRBV20-1 | CSASRLAGGYNEQFF | TGCAGTGCTAGTCGACTAGCGGGTGGGTACAATGAGCAGTTCTTC
TRBJ2-2 | . | many | TRBV2 | CASRETGGELFF | TGTGCCAGCAGAGAAACAGGCGGGGAGCTGTTTTTT
TRBJ2-1 | . | many | TRBV12-3/TRBV12-4 | CASSLRGSVNEQFF | TGTGCCAGCAGTTTAAGAGGGAGTGTGAATGAGCAGTTCTTC
TRBJ2-5 | TRBD2 | . | TRBV24-1 | CATSDRTSGQETQYF | TGTGCCACCAGTGACCGGACTAGCGGACAAGAGACCCAGTACTTC
TRBJ2-7 | TRBD2 | many | TRBV2 | CASSEPGGISGGAYEQYF | TGTGCCAGCAGCGAACCCGGAGGGATTAGCGGGGGGGCCTACGAGCAGTACTTC
TRBJ2-1 | . | few | TRBV2 | CASSSTGVGTNEQFF | TGTGCCAGCAGTAGTACGGGAGTGGGGACCAATGAGCAGTTCTTC
TRBJ1-2 | TRBD1 | . | TRBV29-1 | CSVETGGRQGYTF | TGCAGCGTTGAGACAGGGGGAAGACAGGGCTACACCTTC
TRBJ2-2 | . | many | TRBV25-1 | CASRRVGRFGGGELFF | TGTGCCAGTCGAAGAGTGGGCAGGTTTGGTGGCGGGGAGCTGTTTTTT
TRBJ1-5 | . | many | TRBV6-5 | CASSFSGGQPQHF | TGTGCCAGCAGCTTTTCGGGCGGACAGCCCCAGCATTTT
TRBJ2-5 | . | many | TRBV6-5 | CASSFGGAWETQYF | TGTGCCAGCAGTTTTGGGGGCGCGTGGGAGACCCAGTACTTC
TRBJ2-7 | TRBD2 | . | TRBV3-1 | CASSPIFPGLVYGQYF | TGTGCCAGCAGCCCGATTTTTCCGGGACTAGTCTATGGGCAGTACTTC
TRBJ2-4 | TRBD2 | many | TRBV20-1 | CSATTPGLAAIAKNIQYF | TGCAGTGCTACTACCCCGGGACTAGCGGCAATAGCCAAAAACATTCAGTACTTC
TRBJ2-3 | . | few | TRBV29-1 | CSVQHGASLTDTQYF | TGCAGCGTTCAGCATGGGGCTAGCCTCACAGATACGCAGTATTTT
TRBJ2-3 | . | . | TRBV7-3 | CASSLGLVSGTDTQYF | TGTGCCAGCAGCTTAGGCCTTGTAAGCGGCACAGATACGCAGTATTTT
TRBJ2-7 | . | . | TRBV20-1 | CSAPSHRQRFLHEQYF | TGCAGTGCCCCCTCGCACAGGCAGCGGTTCCTCCACGAGCAGTACTTC
TRBJ2-1 | . | many | TRBV12-3/TRBV12-4 | CASSATSVLSYNEQFF | TGTGCCAGCAGTGCAACCTCGGTCCTCTCCTACAATGAGCAGTTCTTC
TRBJ2-1 | . | many | TRBV4-1 | CASSQGFSGFYNEQFF | TGCGCCAGCAGCCAAGGGTTTAGCGGATTTTACAATGAGCAGTTCTTC
TRBJ2-7 | TRBD1 | few | TRBV5-1 | CASSLRGQGVFYEQYF | TGCGCCAGCAGCTTGAGAGGACAGGGGGTATTTTACGAGCAGTACTTC
TRBJ2-5 | . | few | TRBV20-1 | CSARDPGETQYF | TGCAGTGCTAGAGATCCCGGGGAGACCCAGTACTTC
TRBJ2-5 | TRBD2 | . | TRBV5-1 | CASSLKLAGGVETQYF | TGCGCCAGCAGCTTGAAACTAGCGGGAGGTGTAGAGACCCAGTACTTC
TRBJ1-1 | . | many | TRBV15 | CATSRDQSENTEAFF | TGTGCCACCAGCAGAGATCAATCAGAGAACACTGAAGCTTTCTTT
TRBJ2-1 | . | many | TRBV5-5 | CASSRNEQFF | TGTGCCAGCAGCCGAAATGAGCAGTTCTTC
TRBJ1-5 | . | . | TRBV6-5 | CASSFWRGEGQPQHF | TGTGCCAGCAGTTTCTGGAGAGGGGAAGGGCAGCCCCAGCATTTT
TRBJ2-1 | TRBD2 | . | TRBV6-5 | CASSYGLAGYNEQFF | TGTGCCAGCAGTTACGGCCTAGCGGGTTACAATGAGCAGTTCTTC
TRBJ2-3 | TRBD1 | . | TRBV7-3 | CASSWGQGADTQYF | TGTGCCAGCAGCTGGGGACAGGGTGCAGATACGCAGTATTTT
TRBJ2-7 | . | many | TRBV12-3/TRBV12-4 | CASSAWQSYEQYF | TGTGCCAGCAGTGCCTGGCAGAGCTACGAGCAGTACTTC
TRBJ2-2 | TRBD2 | . | TRBV5-1 | CASSRTSVRTGELFF | TGCGCCAGCAGCCGGACTAGCGTGCGCACCGGGGAGCTGTTTTTT
TRBJ2-3 | TRBD1 | many | TRBV6-4 | CASSDTGGADTQYF | TGTGCCAGCAGTGACACAGGGGGCGCAGATACGCAGTATTTT
TRBJ2-1 | . | . | TRBV12-3/TRBV12-4 | CASSLHSYNEQFF | TGTGCCAGCAGCCTACATAGCTACAATGAGCAGTTCTTC
TRBJ1-4 | TRBD1 | . | TRBV28 | CASSSPGTGDEKLFF | TGTGCCAGCAGTTCCCCGGGGACAGGGGATGAAAAACTGTTTTTT
TRBJ2-1 | . | . | TRBV20-1 | CSARGSLPDSHNEQFF | TGCAGTGCTAGAGGATCTCTACCTGATAGCCACAATGAGCAGTTCTTC
TRBJ1-5 | . | many | TRBV6-1 | CASSEWEANQPQHF | TGTGCCAGCAGTGAATGGGAGGCCAATCAGCCCCAGCATTTT
TRBJ1-1 | TRBD1 | many | TRBV12-3/TRBV12-4 | CASSMDRVSEAFF | TGTGCCAGCAGTATGGACAGGGTGAGTGAAGCTTTCTTT
TRBJ2-7 | . | . | TRBV21-1 | CASSTPPPLAAPYEQYF | TGTGCCAGCAGCACTCCTCCCCCCCTAGCGGCCCCCTACGAGCAGTACTTC
TRBJ2-3 | TRBD2 | many | TRBV29-1 | CSVAGLAGGPDTQYF | TGCAGCGTTGCAGGACTAGCGGGAGGGCCAGATACGCAGTATTTT
TRBJ1-1 | . | many | TRBV29-1 | CSVEGKGRNTEAFF | TGCAGCGTTGAAGGGAAGGGGAGAAACACTGAAGCTTTCTTT
TRBJ2-1 | TRBD2 | many | TRBV4-2 | CASSLSGTREDEQFF | TGTGCCAGCAGCCTTAGCGGGACCAGGGAGGATGAGCAGTTCTTC
TRBJ2-2 | . | many | TRBV12-3/TRBV12-4 | CASSFTGLTWSRDTGELFF | TGTGCCAGCAGTTTTACGGGTCTTACGTGGTCTAGGGACACCGGGGAGCTGTTTTTT
TRBJ2-7 | TRBD1 | . | TRBV29-1 | CSVEERDSPSYEQYF | TGCAGCGTTGAAGAGAGGGACAGTCCATCCTACGAGCAGTACTTC
TRBJ2-7 | TRBD1 | few | TRBV15 | CATSGGQGARHEQYF | TGTGCCACCAGCGGGGGACAGGGGGCGCGCCACGAGCAGTACTTC
TRBJ2-1 | TRBD2 | many | TRBV20-1 | CSALAGGFYNEQFF | TGCAGTGCTTTAGCGGGGGGCTTCTACAATGAGCAGTTCTTC